This TCR beta chain came from a study of CD8 T cells in ankylosing spondylitis. Broader study findings: The study looked at matched synovial fluid samples from ankylosing spondylitis patients. Disease-linked clones were reported to be significantly enriched there.

Ten or more counts support this clonotype. Its antigen is as yet unknown. Germline CDR1 and CDR2: SEHNR and FQNEAQ (reference sequence). V lost 5 bases to trimming and J lost 2 bases; unmatched junction nucleotides: 2. This CDR3 has 13 residues. Each CDR3 protein gets one entry after TCRdb re-called the 5' RACE reads with MiXCR. The table records about 36,000 distinct CDR3 sequences, 5.5% to 7.5% of them present only once. This chain connects TRBV7-9 to TRBJ1-2, with TRBD1 matching over 7 bases. The sequence was collected from a male donor with ankylosing spondylitis or in good health (not recorded which). The sequencing input was blood, either unsorted or a sorted T cell fraction (not recorded which). The CDR3 DNA is TGTGCCAGCAGCCGGGGACAGAACTATGGCTACACCTTC. Its translation is CASSRGQNYGYTF.